The clone carrying this T cell receptor beta chain has a handful of counts. Its matching antigen is unknown. This record belongs to a study of T cells in Graves' hyperthyroidism and ophthalmopathy. Study-wide points: Ophthalmopathy was predicted by the model a median of approximately 6 months ahead of onset.

Regions amplified from RNA transcripts were the TCR beta CDR3 regions. HTBI primers drove first-round RT-PCR of the TCR CDR3. TCRdb fed the multiplex PCR reads into MiXCR, producing one record per CDR3 protein. Counted here are approximately 630,000 distinct CDR3 sequences, about a sixth occurring once; the ten biggest clones make up 3.8%. The V and J ends lost 1 base and 2 bases, in that order; junction bases with no gene match: 1. This CDR3 has 13 amino acids. The germline gives CDR1 GTSNPN, CDR2 SVGIG (reference sequence). The chain recombines TRBV30 with TRBJ2-7; 8 bases map to TRBD1. Material for sequencing was blood. This TCR was sampled from a woman under 40 with Graves' hyperthyroidism. The CDR3 reads CAWSETGAYEQYF. CDR3 DNA sequence: TGTGCCTGGAGTGAGACAGGGGCCTACGAGCAGTACTTC.